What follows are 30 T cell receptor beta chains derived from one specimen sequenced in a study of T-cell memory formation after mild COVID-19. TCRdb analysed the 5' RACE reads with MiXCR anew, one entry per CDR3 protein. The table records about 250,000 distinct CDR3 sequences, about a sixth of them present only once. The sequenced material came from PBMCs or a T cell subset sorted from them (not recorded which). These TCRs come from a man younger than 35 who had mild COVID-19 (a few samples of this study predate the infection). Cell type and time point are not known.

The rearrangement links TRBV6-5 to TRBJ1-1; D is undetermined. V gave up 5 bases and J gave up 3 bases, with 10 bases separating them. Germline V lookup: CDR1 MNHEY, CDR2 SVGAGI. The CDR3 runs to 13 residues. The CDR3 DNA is TGTGCCAGCAGTGCCATCGGGGACACTGAAGCTTTCTTT. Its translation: CASSAIGDTEAFF.

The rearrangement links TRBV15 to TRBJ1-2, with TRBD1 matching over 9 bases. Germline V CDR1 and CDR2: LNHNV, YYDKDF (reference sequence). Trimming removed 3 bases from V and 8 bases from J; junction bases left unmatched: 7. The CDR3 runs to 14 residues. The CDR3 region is CATSSPQGARGYTF. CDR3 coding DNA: TGTGCCACCAGCAGCCCACAGGGGGCGCGGGGCTACACCTTC.

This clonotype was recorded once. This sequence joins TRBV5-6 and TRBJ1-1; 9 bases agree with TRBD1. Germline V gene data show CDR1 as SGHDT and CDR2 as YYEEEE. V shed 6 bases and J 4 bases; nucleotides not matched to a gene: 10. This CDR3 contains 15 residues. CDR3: CASTILGQGGTEAFF. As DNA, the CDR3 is TGTGCCAGCACCATACTGGGACAGGGAGGCACTGAAGCTTTCTTT.

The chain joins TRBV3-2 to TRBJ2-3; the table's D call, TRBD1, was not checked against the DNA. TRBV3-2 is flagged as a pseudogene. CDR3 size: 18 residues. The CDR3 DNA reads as TGTGCCAGCAGCCAAGATAGAACTGGGACAGGGCCACTAGATACGCAGTATTTT. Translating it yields CASSQDRTGTGPLDTQYF.

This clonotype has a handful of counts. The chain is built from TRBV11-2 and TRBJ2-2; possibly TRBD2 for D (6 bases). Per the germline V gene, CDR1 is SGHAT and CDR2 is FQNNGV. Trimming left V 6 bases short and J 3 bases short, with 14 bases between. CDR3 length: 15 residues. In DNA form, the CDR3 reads TGTGCCAGCAGAAGTATAGGAGGGTACACCGGGGAGCTGTTTTTT. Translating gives CASRSIGGYTGELFF.

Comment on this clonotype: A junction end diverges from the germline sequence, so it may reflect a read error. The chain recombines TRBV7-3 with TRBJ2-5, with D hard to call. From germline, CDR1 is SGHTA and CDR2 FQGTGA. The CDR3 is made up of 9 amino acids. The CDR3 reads CASSLGPPF. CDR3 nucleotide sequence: TGTGCCAGCAGCTTGGGCCCCCCATTC.

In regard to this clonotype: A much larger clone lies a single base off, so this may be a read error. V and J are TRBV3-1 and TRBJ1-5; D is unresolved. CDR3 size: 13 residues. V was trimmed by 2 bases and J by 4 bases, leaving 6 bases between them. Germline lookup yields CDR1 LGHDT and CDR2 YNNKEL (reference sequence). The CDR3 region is CASSQLGNQPQHF. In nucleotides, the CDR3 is TGTGCCAGCAGCCAACTGGGAAATCAGCCCCAGCATTTT.

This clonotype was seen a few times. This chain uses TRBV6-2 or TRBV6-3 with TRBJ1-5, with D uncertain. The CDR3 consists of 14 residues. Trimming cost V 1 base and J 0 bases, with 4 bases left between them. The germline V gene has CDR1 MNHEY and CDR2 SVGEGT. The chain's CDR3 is CASSYLYSNQPQHF. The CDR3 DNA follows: TGTGCCAGCAGTTACTTGTATAGCAATCAGCCCCAGCATTTT.

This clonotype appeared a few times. The CDR3 region has the DNA TGTGCCAGCAGTGTTCGCCCCAGGGCGGAGCAGTTCTTC. As protein: CASSVRPRAEQFF. This sequence joins TRBV2 and TRBJ2-1; weak D call: TRBD1 (5 bases). There are 13 residues in the CDR3. Trimming cost V 4 bases and J 10 bases, with 14 bases left between them. CDR1 SNHLY and CDR2 FYNNEI come from the germline V gene.

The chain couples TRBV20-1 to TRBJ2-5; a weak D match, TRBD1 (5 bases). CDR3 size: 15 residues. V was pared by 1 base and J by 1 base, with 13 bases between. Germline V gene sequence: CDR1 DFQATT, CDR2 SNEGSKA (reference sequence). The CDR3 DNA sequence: TGCAGTGCTAGAGTGCCAGGTGGGGCCCAAGAGACCCAGTACTTC. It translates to CSARVPGGAQETQYF.

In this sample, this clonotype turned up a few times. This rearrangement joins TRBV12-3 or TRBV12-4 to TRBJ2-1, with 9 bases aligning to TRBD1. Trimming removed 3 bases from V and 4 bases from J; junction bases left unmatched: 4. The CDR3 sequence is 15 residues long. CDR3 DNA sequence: TGTGCCAGCAGTTTGGGGGGACAGGGATACAATGAGCAGTTCTTC. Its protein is CASSLGGQGYNEQFF.

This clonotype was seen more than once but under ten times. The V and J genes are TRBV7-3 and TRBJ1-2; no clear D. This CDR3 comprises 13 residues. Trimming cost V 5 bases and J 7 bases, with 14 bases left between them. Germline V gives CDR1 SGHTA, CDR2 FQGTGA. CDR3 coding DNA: TGTGCCAGCAGCCTAAAGCCAGCCTCTGGCTACACCTTC. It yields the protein CASSLKPASGYTF.

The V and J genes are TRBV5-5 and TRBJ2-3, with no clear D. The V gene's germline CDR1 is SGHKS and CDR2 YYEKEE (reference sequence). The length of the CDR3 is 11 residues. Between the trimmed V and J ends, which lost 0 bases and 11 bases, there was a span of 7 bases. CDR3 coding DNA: TGTGCCAGCAGCTTGGAATCAGGGCAGTATTTT. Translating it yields CASSLESGQYF.

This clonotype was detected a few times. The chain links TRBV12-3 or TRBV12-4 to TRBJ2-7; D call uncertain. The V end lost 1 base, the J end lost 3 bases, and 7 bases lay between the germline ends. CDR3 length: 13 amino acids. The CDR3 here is CASSLGVDYEQYV. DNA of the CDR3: TGTGCCAGCAGTTTAGGGGTCGACTACGAGCAGTACGTC.

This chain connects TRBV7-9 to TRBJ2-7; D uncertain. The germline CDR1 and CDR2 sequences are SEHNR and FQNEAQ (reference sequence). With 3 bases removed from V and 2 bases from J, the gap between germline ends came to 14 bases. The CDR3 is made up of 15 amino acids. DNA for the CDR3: TGTGCCAGCAGCTTCTTGGCTGTGCAGGCCTACGAGCAGTACTTC. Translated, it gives CASSFLAVQAYEQYF. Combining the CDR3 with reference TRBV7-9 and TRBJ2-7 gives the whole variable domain DTGVSQNPRHKITKRGQNVTFRCDPISEHNRLYWYRQTLGQGPEFLTYFQNEAQLEKSRLLSDRFSAERPKGSFSTLEIQRTEQGDSAMYLCASSFLAVQAYEQYFGPGTRLTVT.

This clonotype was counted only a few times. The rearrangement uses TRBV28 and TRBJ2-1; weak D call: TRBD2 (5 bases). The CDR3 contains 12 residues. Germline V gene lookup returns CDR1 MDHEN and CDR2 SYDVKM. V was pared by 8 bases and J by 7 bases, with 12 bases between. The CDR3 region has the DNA TGTGCCAGCGAACAACGGGGTAATGAGCAGTTCTTC. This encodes CASEQRGNEQFF. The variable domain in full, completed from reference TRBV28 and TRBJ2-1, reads DVKVTQSSRYLVKRTGEKVFLECVQDMDHENMFWYRQDPGLGLRLIYFSYDVKMKEKGDIPEGYSVSREKKERFSLILESASTNQTSMYLCASEQRGNEQFFGPGTRLTVL.

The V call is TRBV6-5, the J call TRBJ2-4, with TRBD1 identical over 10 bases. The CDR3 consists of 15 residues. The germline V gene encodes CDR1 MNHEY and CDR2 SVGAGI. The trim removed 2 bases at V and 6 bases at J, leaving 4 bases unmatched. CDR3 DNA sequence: TGTGCCAGCAGTTACATGGGACAGGGGAGAAACATTCAGTACTTC. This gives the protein CASSYMGQGRNIQYF.

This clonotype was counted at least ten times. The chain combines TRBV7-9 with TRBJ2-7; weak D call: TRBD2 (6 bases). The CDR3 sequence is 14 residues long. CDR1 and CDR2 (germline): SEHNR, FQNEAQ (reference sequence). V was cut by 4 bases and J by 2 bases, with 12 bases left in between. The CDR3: CASSSFGGPYEQYV. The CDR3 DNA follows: TGTGCCAGCAGCTCGTTCGGGGGACCCTACGAGCAGTACGTC.

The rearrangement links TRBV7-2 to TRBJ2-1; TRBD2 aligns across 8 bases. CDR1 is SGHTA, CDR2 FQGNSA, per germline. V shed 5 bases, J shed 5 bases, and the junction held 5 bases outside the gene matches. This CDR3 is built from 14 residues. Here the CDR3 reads CASSPQAGDNEQFF. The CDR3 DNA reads TGTGCCAGCAGCCCCCAAGCGGGGGACAATGAGCAGTTCTTC.

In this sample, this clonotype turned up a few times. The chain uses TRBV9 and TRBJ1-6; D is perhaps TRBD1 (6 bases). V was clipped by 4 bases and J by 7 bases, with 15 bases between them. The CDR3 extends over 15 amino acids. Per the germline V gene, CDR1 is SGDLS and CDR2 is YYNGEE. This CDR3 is CASSPRGGGNSPLHF. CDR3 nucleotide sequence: TGTGCCAGCAGCCCAAGGGGGGGAGGCAATTCACCCCTCCACTTT.

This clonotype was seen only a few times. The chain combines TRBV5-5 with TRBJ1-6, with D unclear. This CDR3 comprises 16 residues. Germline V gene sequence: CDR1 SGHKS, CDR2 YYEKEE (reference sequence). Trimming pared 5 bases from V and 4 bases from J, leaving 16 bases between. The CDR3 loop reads CASRAPRAGYNSPLHF. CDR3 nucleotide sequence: TGTGCCAGCAGAGCCCCCCGCGCTGGATATAATTCACCCCTCCACTTT.

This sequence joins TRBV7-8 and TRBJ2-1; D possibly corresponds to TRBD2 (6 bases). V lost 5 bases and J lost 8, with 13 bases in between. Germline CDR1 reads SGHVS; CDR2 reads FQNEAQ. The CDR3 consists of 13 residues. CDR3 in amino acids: CASSPGTLDEQFF. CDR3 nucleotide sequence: TGTGCCAGCAGCCCCGGGACTTTGGATGAGCAGTTCTTC.

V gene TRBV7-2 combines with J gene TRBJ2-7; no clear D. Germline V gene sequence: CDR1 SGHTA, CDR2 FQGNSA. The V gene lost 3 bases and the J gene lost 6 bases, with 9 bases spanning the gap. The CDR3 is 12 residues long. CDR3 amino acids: CASSFKPGEQYF. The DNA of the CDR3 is TGTGCCAGCAGCTTCAAACCCGGCGAGCAGTACTTC.

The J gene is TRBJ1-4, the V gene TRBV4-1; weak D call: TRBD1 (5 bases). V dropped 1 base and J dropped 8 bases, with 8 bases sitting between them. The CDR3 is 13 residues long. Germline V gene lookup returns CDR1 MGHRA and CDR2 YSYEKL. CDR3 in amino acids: CASSQVSGEKLFF. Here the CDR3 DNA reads TGCGCCAGCAGCCAAGTATCAGGGGAAAAACTGTTTTTT.

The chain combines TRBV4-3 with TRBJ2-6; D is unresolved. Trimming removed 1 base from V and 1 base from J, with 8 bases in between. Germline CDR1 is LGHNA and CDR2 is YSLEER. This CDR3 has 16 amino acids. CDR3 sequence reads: CASSQVFGSGANVLTF. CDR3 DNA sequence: TGCGCCAGCAGCCAAGTATTCGGATCTGGGGCCAACGTCCTGACTTTC.

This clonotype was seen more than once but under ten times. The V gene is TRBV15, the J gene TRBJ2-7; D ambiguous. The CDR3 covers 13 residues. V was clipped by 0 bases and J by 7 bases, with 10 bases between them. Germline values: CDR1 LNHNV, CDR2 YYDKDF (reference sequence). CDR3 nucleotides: TGTGCCACCAGCAGAGAGCTCCTAGGGGAGCAGTACGTC. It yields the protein CATSRELLGEQYV.

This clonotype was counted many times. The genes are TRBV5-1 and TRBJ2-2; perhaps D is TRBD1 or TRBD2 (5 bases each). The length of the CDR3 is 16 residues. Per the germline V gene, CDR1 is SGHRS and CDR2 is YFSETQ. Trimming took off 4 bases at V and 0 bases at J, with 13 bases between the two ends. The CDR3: CASSPGPATNTGELFF. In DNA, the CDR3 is TGCGCCAGCAGCCCGGGACCGGCCACGAACACCGGGGAGCTGTTTTTT.

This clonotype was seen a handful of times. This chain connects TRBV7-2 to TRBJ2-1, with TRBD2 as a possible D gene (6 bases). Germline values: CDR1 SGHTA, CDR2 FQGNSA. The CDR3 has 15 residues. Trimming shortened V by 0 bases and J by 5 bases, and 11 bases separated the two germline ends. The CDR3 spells CASSLASGPDNEQFF. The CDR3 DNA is TGTGCCAGCAGCTTAGCTAGCGGACCGGACAATGAGCAGTTCTTC.

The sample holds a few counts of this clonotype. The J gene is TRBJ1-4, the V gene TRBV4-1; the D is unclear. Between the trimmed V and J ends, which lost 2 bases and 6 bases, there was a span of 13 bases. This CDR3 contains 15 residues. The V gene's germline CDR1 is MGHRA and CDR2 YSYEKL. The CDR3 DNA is TGCGCCAGCAGCCAACAAACAAGGGTACATGAAAAACTGTTTTTT. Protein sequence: CASSQQTRVHEKLFF.

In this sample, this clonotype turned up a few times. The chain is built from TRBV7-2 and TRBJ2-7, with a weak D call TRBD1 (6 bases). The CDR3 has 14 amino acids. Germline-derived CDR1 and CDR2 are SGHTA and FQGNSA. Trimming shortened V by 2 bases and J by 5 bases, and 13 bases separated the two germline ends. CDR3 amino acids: CASSLWAQGNEQYV. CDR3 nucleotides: TGTGCCAGCAGCTTATGGGCCCAGGGGAACGAGCAGTACGTC.